This TCR beta chain was recovered during a study of identical twins. The CDR3 spans 16 residues. V was pared by 2 bases and J by 7 bases, with 18 bases between. CDR1 is SGHAT, CDR2 FQNNGV, per germline. Each CDR3 protein is one row after TCRdb ran MiXCR on the 5' RACE reads. The sample holds 1,800,000 or so distinct CDR3 sequences; around 33% are singletons and the top ten take under 0.35%. A remark on this clonotype: Its antigen remains unknown.

Regarding the study as a whole: Weaker excess twin sharing was observed in beta out-of-frame sequences.

Sequenced material: cord blood. This TCR came from a newborn girl in good health. This rearrangement joins TRBV11-2 to TRBJ2-1; unclear D gene. The CDR3 sequence is CASSLYGSAAPNEQFF. The DNA of the CDR3 is TGTGCCAGCAGCTTATATGGAAGCGCGGCGCCTAATGAGCAGTTCTTC. The whole variable domain, remainder taken from reference TRBV11-2 and TRBJ2-1, is EAGVAQSPRYKIIEKRQSVAFWCNPISGHATLYWYQQILGQGPKLLIQFQNNGVVDDSQLPKDRFSAERLKGVDSTLKIQPAKLEDSAVYLCASSLYGSAAPNEQFFGPGTRLTVL.